The T cell receptor (beta chain) under discussion was sequenced for a study of OX40 agonist ivuxolimab in advanced cancers. Study-wide background: Patients enrolled in dose escalation were diagnosed with hepatocellular carcinoma, melanoma, renal cell or head and neck cancer.

The assay was immunoSEQ multiplex PCR, and TCRdb's table has in-frame clones only and misses some. Of about 66,000 clones listed, 60% to 80% were seen once; the top ten hold 1.6%. Trimming at V came to 7 bases and at J to 1 base, leaving 9 bases not matched to a gene. The germline V gene encodes CDR1 LNHNV and CDR2 YYDKDF (reference sequence). The CDR3 has 16 amino acids. People who had autoimmune disease history or systemic immunosuppression were excluded. V usage is TRBV15 and J usage is TRBJ2-3; 9 bases match TRBD2. The sequence was obtained from an adult with an advanced solid tumor such as melanoma, head and neck, liver or kidney cancer. The source material was CD4+ or CD8+ T cells sorted from blood, sampled in a trial of the OX40 agonist ivuxolimab. CDR3 amino acids: CATKNGREGGTDTQYF. As DNA, the CDR3 is TGTGCCACCAAGAATGGGCGGGAGGGTGGCACAGATACGCAGTATTTT.